This TCR beta chain is from a study of blood T cells in healthy people across ages. It was with a sample-barcoded 5' primer and a J-beta primer mix that a second PCR of roughly 7 to 12 cycles was run. Individual samples furnished no less than 3 million CDR3-containing paired-end reads apiece. TCRdb passed the 5' RACE reads through MiXCR, listing each CDR3 protein once. The table has over 950,000 distinct CDR3 sequences, roughly 51% seen once. The CDR3 is made up of 14 amino acids. The sequence was obtained from an older woman in good health. Sequenced: blood. This chain links TRBV12-3 or TRBV12-4 with TRBJ2-4, with 7 nucleotides matching TRBD2. The J call may be faulty, since TRBJ2-7 better matches the DNA end. CDR3 sequence (DNA): TGTGCCAGCGGTCCCACGCGGGAGCTAGGCGAGCAGTACTTC. It translates to CASGPTRELGEQYF.